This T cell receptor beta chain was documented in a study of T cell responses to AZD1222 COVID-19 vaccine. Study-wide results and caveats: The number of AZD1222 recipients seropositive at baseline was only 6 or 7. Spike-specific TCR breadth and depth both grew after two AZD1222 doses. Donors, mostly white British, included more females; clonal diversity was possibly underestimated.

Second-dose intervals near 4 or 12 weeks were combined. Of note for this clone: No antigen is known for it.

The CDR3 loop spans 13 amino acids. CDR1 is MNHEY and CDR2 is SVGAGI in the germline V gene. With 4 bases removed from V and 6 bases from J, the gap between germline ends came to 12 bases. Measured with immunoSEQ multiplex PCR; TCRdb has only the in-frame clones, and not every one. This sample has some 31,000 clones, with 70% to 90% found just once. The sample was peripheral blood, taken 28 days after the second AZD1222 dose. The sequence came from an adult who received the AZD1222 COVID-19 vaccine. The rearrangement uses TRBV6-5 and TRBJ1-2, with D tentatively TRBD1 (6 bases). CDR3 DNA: TGTGCCAGCAGTTCCACAGGGCTAGATGGCTACACCTTC. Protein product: CASSSTGLDGYTF.